This is a list of T cell receptor beta chains from one sample in a study of PD-1 blockade in classical Hodgkin lymphoma. Assay: immunoSEQ multiplex PCR; the TCRdb copy retains only in-frame clones and omits some. The data contain some 5,500 clones, more than 50% of them singletons. Sequences were derived from CD8+ T cells from blood, sampled at baseline. The source of these receptors is a human donor with classical Hodgkin lymphoma. The CDR3 runs from the conserved cysteine through the conserved F or W. Fields, in order: CDR3 length, D gene, J gene, clone size, V gene, CDR3 protein, CDR3 DNA. D genes are given only for firm matches. Size values are once, few and many counts, or a class for expanded clones, and some rows have none.

16 TRBD1 TRBJ2-1 NA TRBV7-6 CASSRGTGRTNNEQFF TGTGCCAGCAGCCGAGGGACAGGGCGGACGAACAATGAGCAGTTCTTC
13 TRBD1 TRBJ2-3 large TRBV16 CASSADRGDTQYF TGTGCCAGCAGCGCGGACAGGGGAGATACGCAGTATTTT
14 TRBD1 TRBJ2-3 NA TRBV6-5 CASTTVGQKGTQYF TGTGCCAGCACTACCGTGGGACAGAAGGGGACGCAGTATTTT
14 NA TRBJ2-7 NA TRBV9 CASSVGGFGYEQYF TGTGCCAGCAGCGTAGGCGGATTCGGCTACGAGCAGTACTTC
15 NA TRBJ2-3 NA TRBV5-6 CASSFGTNLADTQYF TGTGCCAGCAGCTTCGGCACGAACCTCGCAGATACGCAGTATTTT
15 NA TRBJ1-1 few TRBV5-6 CASSLVGEGNTEAFF TGTGCCAGCAGCTTGGTGGGGGAGGGGAACACTGAAGCTTTCTTT
16 NA TRBJ2-3 NA TRBV29-1 CSGLISGEYGSDTQYF TGCAGCGGGCTGATATCCGGGGAATACGGGTCAGATACGCAGTATTTT
13 NA TRBJ1-1 NA TRBV30 CAWMEAVITEAFF TGTGCCTGGATGGAAGCGGTTATTACTGAAGCTTTCTTT
14 NA TRBJ2-1 NA TRBV11-3 CASSLDGTNNEQFF TGTGCCAGCAGCTTGGATGGGACCAACAATGAGCAGTTCTTC
16 TRBD1 TRBJ1-6 few TRBV7-8 CASSRVGQGINSPLHF TGTGCCAGCAGCCGGGTAGGACAGGGCATCAATTCACCCCTCCACTTT
15 TRBD2 TRBJ2-1 NA TRBV11-3 CASSVTSGRFNEQFF TGTGCCAGCAGTGTGACTAGCGGGAGATTCAATGAGCAGTTCTTC
17 TRBD1 TRBJ2-7 NA TRBV6-1 CASSEWGIQGFGSEQYF TGTGCCAGCAGTGAATGGGGGATACAGGGGTTTGGTTCCGAGCAGTACTTC
12 NA TRBJ1-5 NA TRBV7-6 CASPMEGQPQHF TGTGCCAGTCCCATGGAGGGTCAGCCCCAGCATTTT
16 NA TRBJ1-1 NA TRBV27 CASSLSGGPMNTEAFF TGTGCCAGCAGTTTATCGGGCGGACCCATGAACACTGAAGCTTTCTTT
14 NA TRBJ2-2 few TRBV28 CASSRGHYTGELFF TGTGCCAGCAGTAGGGGTCATTACACCGGGGAGCTGTTTTTT
14 NA TRBJ2-1 NA TRBV5-1 CASSSPGFNNEQFF TGCGCCAGCAGCTCCCCGGGGTTCAACAATGAGCAGTTCTTC
18 NA TRBJ1-4 NA TRBV7-9 CASSQRQTGDATNEKLFF TGCGCCAGCAGCCAACGACAGACAGGCGACGCAACTAATGAAAAACTGTTTTTT
18 TRBD2 TRBJ2-5 NA TRBV11-2 CASSPPQQGGQYQETQYF TGTGCCAGCAGCCCCCCCCAGCAGGGAGGGCAGTACCAAGAGACCCAGTACTTC
16 TRBD1 TRBJ1-5 NA TRBV6-1 CASSDPGGAGNQPQHF TGTGCCAGCAGTGACCCAGGGGGCGCGGGCAATCAGCCCCAGCATTTT
18 NA TRBJ2-7 NA TRBV2 CASSEAPYEPGRYGEQYF TGTGCCAGCAGTGAAGCCCCTTACGAGCCTGGTAGGTACGGCGAGCAGTACTTC
15 NA TRBJ2-1 NA TRBV10-3 CAISEGGDSYNEQFF TGTGCCATCAGTGAAGGGGGAGACTCCTACAATGAGCAGTTCTTC
14 NA TRBJ2-3 NA TRBV27 CASSFLGITDTQYF TGTGCCAGCAGTTTCCTCGGAATCACAGATACGCAGTATTTT
17 TRBD2 TRBJ2-1 NA TRBV5-1 CASSFLASGRTYNEQFF TGCGCCAGCAGCTTTTTAGCTAGCGGGAGGACCTACAATGAGCAGTTCTTC
15 NA TRBJ2-7 NA TRBV27 CASSFGTGHTYEQYF TGTGCCAGCAGTTTCGGTACAGGACATACCTACGAGCAGTACTTC
13 NA TRBJ1-2 few TRBV13 CASSLGRVAGYTF TGTGCCAGCAGCTTAGGCCGGGTGGCGGGCTACACCTTC
18 TRBD2 TRBJ2-1 few TRBV7-8 CASSLGGSGRPLYNEQFF TGTGCCAGCAGCTTGGGGGGGAGCGGGAGGCCCCTCTACAATGAGCAGTTCTTC
18 NA TRBJ2-3 few TRBV21-1 CASSKEFRGQASTDTQYF TGTGCCAGCAGCAAAGAGTTTAGAGGACAGGCAAGCACAGATACGCAGTATTTT
15 NA TRBJ2-1 NA TRBV5-6 CASSLAYSGTNEQFF TGTGCCAGCAGCTTGGCCTATAGCGGTACTAATGAGCAGTTCTTC
18 TRBD2 TRBJ2-2 NA TRBV28 CASSPAGAGEWGPGELFF TGTGCCAGCAGTCCGGCCGGAGCGGGAGAGTGGGGGCCCGGGGAGCTGTTTTTT
17 NA TRBJ2-6 NA TRBV27 CASSPQYGGAGANVLTF TGTGCCAGCAGCCCACAGTATGGGGGAGCAGGGGCCAACGTCCTGACTTTC
17 NA TRBJ1-1 NA TRBV4-2 CASSPSWGDPSGTEAFF TGTGCCAGCAGCCCTTCGTGGGGAGACCCCTCGGGCACTGAAGCTTTCTTT
16 NA TRBJ2-7 NA TRBV11-2 CASSLLSGGPSYEQYF TGTGCCAGCAGCTTACTTTCGGGGGGCCCCTCCTACGAGCAGTACTTC
17 NA TRBJ2-5 NA TRBV6-1 CASSEASTRGDQETQYF TGTGCCAGCAGTGAAGCGTCTACCAGGGGGGACCAAGAGACCCAGTACTTC
16 TRBD1 TRBJ1-1 medium-sized TRBV2 CASSEGTGGANTEAFF TGTGCCAGCAGTGAGGGGACAGGGGGCGCGAACACTGAAGCTTTCTTT
15 NA TRBJ1-5 few TRBV30 CAWSVLRASNQPQHF TGTGCCTGGAGTGTACTACGGGCTAGCAATCAGCCCCAGCATTTT
14 NA TRBJ2-7 few TRBV7-9 CASSSHGDPYEQYF TGTGCCAGCAGCTCCCACGGGGATCCCTACGAGCAGTACTTC
13 NA TRBJ1-1 NA TRBV29-1 CSVRAHDVGGAFF TGCAGCGTCCGGGCGCATGATGTGGGTGGAGCTTTCTTT
16 TRBD2 TRBJ2-3 few TRBV27 CASSLRLAGVADTQYF TGTGCCAGCAGTTTAAGACTAGCGGGAGTTGCTGATACGCAGTATTTT
17 NA TRBJ2-1 NA TRBV4-1 CASSQDNLAASYNEQFF TGCGCCAGCAGCCAAGATAATTTAGCGGCCTCCTACAATGAGCAGTTCTTC
15 NA TRBJ1-1 NA TRBV6-5 CASSSEPPVNTEAFF TGTGCCAGCAGTTCCGAACCTCCGGTGAACACTGAAGCTTTCTTT
13 NA TRBJ2-7 few TRBV6-5 CASSQQGSREQYF TGTGCCAGCAGTCAACAGGGTTCTCGCGAGCAGTACTTC
14 NA TRBJ1-6 NA TRBV9 CASSVGDSGSPLHF TGTGCCAGCAGCGTGGGAGATTCTGGGTCACCCCTCCACTTT
15 NA TRBJ2-5 NA TRBV28 CASATGRSRQETQYF TGTGCCAGCGCCACAGGGAGGTCCCGTCAAGAGACCCAGTACTTC
17 TRBD2 TRBJ2-2 NA TRBV7-6 CASSIRLAGAGTGELFF TGTGCCAGCAGCATTAGACTAGCGGGAGCTGGAACCGGGGAGCTGTTTTTT
15 NA TRBJ1-4 NA TRBV28 CASSQGRWGNEKLFF TGTGCCAGCAGTCAAGGACGGTGGGGGAATGAAAAACTGTTTTTT
14 TRBD1 TRBJ1-2 NA TRBV11-3 CASSLGQGENGYTF TGTGCCAGCAGCCTCGGACAGGGCGAAAATGGCTACACCTTC
15 TRBD2 TRBJ2-5 NA TRBV6-1 CASSVRLAGAETQYF TGTGCCAGCAGTGTCCGGCTAGCGGGAGCCGAGACCCAGTACTTC
16 TRBD2 TRBJ2-7 NA TRBV2 CASSAGLAGGAYEQYF TGTGCCAGCAGTGCGGGACTAGCGGGGGGGGCCTACGAGCAGTACTTC
15 NA TRBJ2-2 NA TRBV14 CASTELAPNTGELFF TGTGCCAGCACGGAGCTAGCACCGAACACCGGGGAGCTGTTTTTT
13 NA TRBJ1-1 NA TRBV4-1 CASSRRPDTEAFF TGCGCCAGCAGCCGTCGACCGGACACTGAAGCTTTCTTT